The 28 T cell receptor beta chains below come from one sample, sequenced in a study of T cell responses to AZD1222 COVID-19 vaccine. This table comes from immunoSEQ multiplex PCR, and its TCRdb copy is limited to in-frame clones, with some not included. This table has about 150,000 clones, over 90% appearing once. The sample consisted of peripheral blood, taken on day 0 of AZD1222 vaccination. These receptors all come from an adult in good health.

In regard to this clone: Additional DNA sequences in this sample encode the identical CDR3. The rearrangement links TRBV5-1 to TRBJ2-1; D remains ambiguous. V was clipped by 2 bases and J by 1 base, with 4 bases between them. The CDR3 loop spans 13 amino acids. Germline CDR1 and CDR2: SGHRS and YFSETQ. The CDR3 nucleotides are TGCGCCAGCAGCTTAGCTTCCTACAATGAGCAGTTCTTC. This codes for CASSLASYNEQFF.

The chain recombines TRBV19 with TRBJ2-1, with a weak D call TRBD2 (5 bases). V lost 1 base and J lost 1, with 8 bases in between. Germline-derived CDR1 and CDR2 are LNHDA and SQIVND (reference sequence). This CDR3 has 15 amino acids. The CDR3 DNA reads TGTGCCAGTAGTATAGGTCCGGGGTCCTACAATGAGCAGTTCTTC. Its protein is CASSIGPGSYNEQFF.

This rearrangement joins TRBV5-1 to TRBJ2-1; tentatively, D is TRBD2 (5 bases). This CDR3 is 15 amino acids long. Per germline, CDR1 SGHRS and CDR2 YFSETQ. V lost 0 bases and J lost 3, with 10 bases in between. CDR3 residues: CASSLAPGSYNEQFF. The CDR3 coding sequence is TGCGCCAGCAGCTTGGCTCCGGGAAGCTACAATGAGCAGTTCTTC.

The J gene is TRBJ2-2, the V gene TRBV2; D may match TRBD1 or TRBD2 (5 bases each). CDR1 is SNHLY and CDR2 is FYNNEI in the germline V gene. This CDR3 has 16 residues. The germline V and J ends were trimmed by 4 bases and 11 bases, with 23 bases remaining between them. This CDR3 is CASSGQVGRRFGELFF. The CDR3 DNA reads TGTGCCAGCAGTGGCCAGGTGGGACGTCGGTTCGGCGAGCTGTTTTTT. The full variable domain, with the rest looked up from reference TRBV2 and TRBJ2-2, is EPEVTQTPSHQVTQMGQEVILRCVPISNHLYFYWYRQILGQKVEFLVSFYNNEISEKSEIFDDQFSVERPDGSNFTLKIRSTKLEDSAMYFCASSGQVGRRFGELFFGEGSRLTVL.

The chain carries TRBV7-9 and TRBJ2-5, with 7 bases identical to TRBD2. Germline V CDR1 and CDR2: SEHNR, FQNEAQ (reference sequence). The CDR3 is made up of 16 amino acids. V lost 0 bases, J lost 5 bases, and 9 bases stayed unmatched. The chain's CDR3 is CASSLAGSGKRETQYF. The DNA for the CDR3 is TGTGCCAGCAGCTTAGCAGGGAGCGGGAAGAGGGAGACCCAGTACTTC.

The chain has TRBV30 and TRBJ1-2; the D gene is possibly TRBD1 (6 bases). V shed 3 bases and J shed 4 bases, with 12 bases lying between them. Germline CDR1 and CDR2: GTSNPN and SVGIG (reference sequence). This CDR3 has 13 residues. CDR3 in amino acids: CAWRRNRVYGYTF. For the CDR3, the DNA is TGTGCCTGGAGACGGAACAGGGTCTATGGCTACACCTTC.

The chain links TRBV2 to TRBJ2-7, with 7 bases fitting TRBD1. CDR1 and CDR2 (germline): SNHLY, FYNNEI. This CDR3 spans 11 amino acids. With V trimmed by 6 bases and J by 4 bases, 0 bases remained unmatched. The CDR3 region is CASRTGYEQYF. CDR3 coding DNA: TGTGCCAGCAGGACAGGGTACGAGCAGTACTTC. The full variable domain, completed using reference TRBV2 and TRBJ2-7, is EPEVTQTPSHQVTQMGQEVILRCVPISNHLYFYWYRQILGQKVEFLVSFYNNEISEKSEIFDDQFSVERPDGSNFTLKIRSTKLEDSAMYFCASRTGYEQYFGPGTRLTVT.

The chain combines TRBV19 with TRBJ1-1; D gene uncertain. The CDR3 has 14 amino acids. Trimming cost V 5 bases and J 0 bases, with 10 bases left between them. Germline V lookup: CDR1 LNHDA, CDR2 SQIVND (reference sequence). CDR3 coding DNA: TGTGCCAGTAGTGCCACAGTGATGAACACTGAAGCTTTCTTT. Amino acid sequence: CASSATVMNTEAFF.

The CDR3 loop reads CASSITGSSYEQYF. The CDR3 region has the DNA TGTGCCAGTAGTATCACGGGAAGCTCCTACGAGCAGTACTTC. The chain couples TRBV19 to TRBJ2-7; TRBD2 is a possible D gene (5 bases). The CDR3 contains 14 residues. Germline V CDR1 and CDR2: LNHDA, SQIVND (reference sequence). V lost 3 bases to trimming and J lost 0 bases, with 9 bases between them. Drawing the rest from reference TRBV19 and TRBJ2-7, the complete variable domain is DGGITQSPKYLFRKEGQNVTLSCEQNLNHDAMYWYRQDPGQGLRLIYYSQIVNDFQKGDIAEGYSVSREKKESFPLTVTSAQKNPTAFYLCASSITGSSYEQYFGPGTRLTVT.

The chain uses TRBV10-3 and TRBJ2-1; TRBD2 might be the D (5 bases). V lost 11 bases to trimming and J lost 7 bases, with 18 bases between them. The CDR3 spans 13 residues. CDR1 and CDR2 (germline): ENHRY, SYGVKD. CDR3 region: CASRASKGNEQFF. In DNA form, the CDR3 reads TGTGCCTCCCGAGCTAGCAAAGGTAATGAGCAGTTCTTC.

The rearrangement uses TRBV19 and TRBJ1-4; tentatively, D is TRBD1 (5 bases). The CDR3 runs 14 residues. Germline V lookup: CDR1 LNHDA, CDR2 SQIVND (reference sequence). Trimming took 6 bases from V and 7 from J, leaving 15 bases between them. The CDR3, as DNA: TGTGCCAGTAGATCGGGGGGGAGTGGTGAAAAACTGTTTTTT. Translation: CASRSGGSGEKLFF.

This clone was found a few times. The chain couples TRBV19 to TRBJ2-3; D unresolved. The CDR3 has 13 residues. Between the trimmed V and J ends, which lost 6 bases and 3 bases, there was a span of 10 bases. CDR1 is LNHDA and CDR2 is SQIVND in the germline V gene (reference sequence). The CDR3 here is CASSTLRTDTQYF. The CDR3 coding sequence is TGTGCCAGTAGCACACTCAGGACAGATACGCAGTATTTT.

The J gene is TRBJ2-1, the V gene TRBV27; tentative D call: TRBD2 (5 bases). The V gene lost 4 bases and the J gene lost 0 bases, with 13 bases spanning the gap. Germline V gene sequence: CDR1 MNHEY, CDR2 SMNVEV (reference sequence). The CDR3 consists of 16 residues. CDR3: CASSSWTGSSYNEQFF. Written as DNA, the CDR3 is TGTGCCAGCAGTTCATGGACGGGGAGCTCCTACAATGAGCAGTTCTTC.

CDR3 region: CAWTGTGRDEQFF. In DNA, the CDR3 is TGTGCCTGGACCGGGACAGGGCGCGATGAGCAGTTCTTC. V and J are TRBV30 and TRBJ2-1; 9 bases agree with TRBD1. This CDR3 is built from 13 residues. J lost 8 bases, V lost 4 bases, and 6 bases had no gene match. Germline V gives CDR1 GTSNPN, CDR2 SVGIG (reference sequence).

The CDR3 nucleotides read TGTGCCAGCAGTTACTCGTCTGGAGGGGGTGAGCAGTTCTTC. This sequence encodes CASSYSSGGGEQFF. The chain couples TRBV6-5 to TRBJ2-1; D could derive from TRBD1 or TRBD2 (6 bases each). V lost 0 bases, J lost 9 bases, and 12 bases lay in between. The germline gives CDR1 MNHEY, CDR2 SVGAGI. The CDR3 has 14 residues.

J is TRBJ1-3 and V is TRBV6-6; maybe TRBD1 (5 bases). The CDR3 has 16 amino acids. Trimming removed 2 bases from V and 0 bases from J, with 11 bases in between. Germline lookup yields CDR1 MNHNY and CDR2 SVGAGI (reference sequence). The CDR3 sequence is CASSYGDQSSGNTIYF. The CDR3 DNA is TGTGCCAGCAGTTACGGGGACCAAAGCTCTGGAAACACCATATATTTT.

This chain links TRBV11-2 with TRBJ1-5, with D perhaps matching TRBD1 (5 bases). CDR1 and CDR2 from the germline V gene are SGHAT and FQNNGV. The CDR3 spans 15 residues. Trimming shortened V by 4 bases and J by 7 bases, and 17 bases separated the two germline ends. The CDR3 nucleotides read TGTGCCAGCAGCTACAACCGGGACTCCGGACAGCCCCAGCATTTT. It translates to CASSYNRDSGQPQHF.

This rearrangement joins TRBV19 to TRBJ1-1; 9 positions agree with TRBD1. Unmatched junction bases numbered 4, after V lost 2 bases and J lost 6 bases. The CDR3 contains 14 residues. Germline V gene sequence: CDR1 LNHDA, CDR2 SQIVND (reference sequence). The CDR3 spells CASSIKDRGAEAFF. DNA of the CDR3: TGTGCCAGTAGTATAAAGGACAGGGGAGCTGAAGCTTTCTTT.

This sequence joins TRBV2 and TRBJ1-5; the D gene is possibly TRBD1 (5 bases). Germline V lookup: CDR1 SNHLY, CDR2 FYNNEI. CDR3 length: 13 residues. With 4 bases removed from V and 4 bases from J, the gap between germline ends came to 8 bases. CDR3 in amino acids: CASSGGGNQPQHF. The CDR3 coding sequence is TGTGCCAGCAGTGGGGGCGGTAATCAGCCCCAGCATTTT.

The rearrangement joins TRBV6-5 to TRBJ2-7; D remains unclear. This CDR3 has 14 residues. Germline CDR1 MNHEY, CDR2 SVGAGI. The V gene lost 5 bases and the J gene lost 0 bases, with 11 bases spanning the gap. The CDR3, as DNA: TGTGCCAGCAGTACTGAGGCCCTCTCCTACGAGCAGTACTTC. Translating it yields CASSTEALSYEQYF.

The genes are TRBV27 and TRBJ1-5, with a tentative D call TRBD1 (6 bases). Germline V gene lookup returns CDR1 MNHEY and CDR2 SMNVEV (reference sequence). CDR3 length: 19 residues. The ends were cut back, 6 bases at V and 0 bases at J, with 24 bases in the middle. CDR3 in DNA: TGTGCCAGCAGCCGTAGAACACAGGGACGGGGGGATAGCAATCAGCCCCAGCATTTT. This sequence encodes CASSRRTQGRGDSNQPQHF.

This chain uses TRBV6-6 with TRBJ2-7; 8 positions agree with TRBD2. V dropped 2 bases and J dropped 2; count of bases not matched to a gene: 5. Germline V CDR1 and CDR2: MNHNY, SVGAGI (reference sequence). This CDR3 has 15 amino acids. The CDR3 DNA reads TGTGCCAGCAGTTACGGAACTAGCGGCCCCTACGAGCAGTACTTC. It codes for CASSYGTSGPYEQYF.

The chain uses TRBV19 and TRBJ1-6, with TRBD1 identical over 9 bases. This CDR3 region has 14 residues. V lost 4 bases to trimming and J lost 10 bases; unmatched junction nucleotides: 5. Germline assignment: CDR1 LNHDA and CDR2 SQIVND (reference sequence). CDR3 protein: CASSTGQGNSPLHF. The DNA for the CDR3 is TGTGCCAGTAGTACGGGACAGGGAAACTCACCCCTCCACTTT. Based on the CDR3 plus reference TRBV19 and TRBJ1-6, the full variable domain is DGGITQSPKYLFRKEGQNVTLSCEQNLNHDAMYWYRQDPGQGLRLIYYSQIVNDFQKGDIAEGYSVSREKKESFPLTVTSAQKNPTAFYLCASSTGQGNSPLHFGNGTRLTVT.

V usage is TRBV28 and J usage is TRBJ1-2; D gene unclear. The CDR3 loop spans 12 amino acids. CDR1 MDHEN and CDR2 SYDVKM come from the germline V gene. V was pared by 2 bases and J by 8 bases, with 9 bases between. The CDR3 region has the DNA TGTGCCAGCAGTTTAGGAGTTACGGGCTACACCTTC. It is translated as CASSLGVTGYTF.

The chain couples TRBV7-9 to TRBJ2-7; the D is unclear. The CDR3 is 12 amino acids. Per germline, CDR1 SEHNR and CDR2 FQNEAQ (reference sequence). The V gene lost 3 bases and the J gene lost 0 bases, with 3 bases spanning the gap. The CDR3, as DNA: TGTGCCAGCAGCTTTAGCTCCTACGAGCAGTACTTC. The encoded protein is CASSFSSYEQYF.

CDR3 nucleotides: TGTGCCAGCAGTTTAGTCCCAGGGGGTGGTCAGCCCCAGCATTTT. It is translated as CASSLVPGGGQPQHF. The V gene is TRBV27, the J gene TRBJ1-5, with 7 bases fitting TRBD1. The CDR3 is made up of 15 amino acids. V lost 2 bases, J lost 6 bases, and 7 bases stayed unmatched. CDR1 is MNHEY and CDR2 is SMNVEV in the germline V gene (reference sequence).

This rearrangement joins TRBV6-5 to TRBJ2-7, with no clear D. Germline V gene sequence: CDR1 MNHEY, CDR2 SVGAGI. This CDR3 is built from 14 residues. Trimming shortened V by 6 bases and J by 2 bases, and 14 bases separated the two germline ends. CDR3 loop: CASSPTSSPYEQYF. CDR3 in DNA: TGTGCCAGCAGCCCGACTTCTTCTCCCTACGAGCAGTACTTC.

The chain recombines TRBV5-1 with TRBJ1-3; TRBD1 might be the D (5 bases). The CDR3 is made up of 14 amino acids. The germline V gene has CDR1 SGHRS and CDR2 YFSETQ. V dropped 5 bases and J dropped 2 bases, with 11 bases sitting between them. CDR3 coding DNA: TGCGCCAGCAGTATGGGGGTCACTGGAAACACCATATATTTT. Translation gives CASSMGVTGNTIYF.